This T cell receptor (beta chain) was sequenced for a study of Ad26.COV2.S vaccination and SARS-CoV-2 variants. Across the study: Intramuscular Ad26.COV2.S doses were given once or twice, 56 days apart.

This clone was seen a handful of times. Its antigen is not identified. Overall study findings and caveats: Spike-specific TCR breadth was greater after Ad26.COV2.S than placebo. Substantial breadth in spike-specific CD8+ and CD4+ T cell responses was reportedly seen after vaccination.

Assay used: immunoSEQ multiplex PCR; TCRdb lists only in-frame clones, some missing. The profile covers approximately 350,000 clones, with roughly 84% appearing a single time and 3.4% taken by the ten largest. Treatment defined: around 19 received Ad26.COV2.S at low or high dose, single or two shots; 5 received placebo; per-sample allocation not given. Collection of samples fell on day 63 after the first vaccine or placebo injection. Vaccination employed an Ad26 vector expressing the Wuhan-strain SARS-CoV-2 spike. Sequences were derived from peripheral blood, sampled in a trial of Ad26.COV2.S vaccine versus placebo. The sequence was obtained from a person between 18 and 65 years old who received the Ad26.COV2.S COVID-19 vaccine or a placebo.

The CDR3 DNA reads TGTGCCAGCAGCCTCGGATTTGGAAACACCATATATTTT. It is translated as CASSLGFGNTIYF. The V and J genes are TRBV6-5 and TRBJ1-3; D is ambiguous. The germline gives CDR1 MNHEY, CDR2 SVGAGI. V was shortened by 6 bases and J by 3 bases, with 9 bases between the two germline ends. The CDR3 has 13 residues.